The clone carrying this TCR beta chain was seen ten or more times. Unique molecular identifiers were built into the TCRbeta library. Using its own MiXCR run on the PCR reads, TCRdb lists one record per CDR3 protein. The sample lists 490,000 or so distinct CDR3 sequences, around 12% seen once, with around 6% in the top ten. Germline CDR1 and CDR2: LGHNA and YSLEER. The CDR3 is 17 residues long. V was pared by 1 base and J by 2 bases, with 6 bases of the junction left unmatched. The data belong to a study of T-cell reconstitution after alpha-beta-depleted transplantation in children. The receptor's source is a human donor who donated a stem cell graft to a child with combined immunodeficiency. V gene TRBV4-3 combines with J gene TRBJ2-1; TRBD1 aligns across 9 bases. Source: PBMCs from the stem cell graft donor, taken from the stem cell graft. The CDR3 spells CASSQGTGVLTYNEQFF. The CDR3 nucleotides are TGCGCCAGCAGCCAAGGGACAGGGGTGCTTACCTACAATGAGCAGTTCTTC.